This T cell receptor beta chain came from a study of technical replicates of blood from several donors. TCRdb keeps only in-frame clones here, not all; method: immunoSEQ multiplex PCR. Among about 66,000 clones listed, 88% were seen once. Germline V gene data show CDR1 as SGHTA and CDR2 as FQGNSA. The length of the CDR3 is 15 residues. V shed 4 bases, J shed 8 bases, and the junction held 10 bases outside the gene matches. Input material: PBMCs. The chain carries TRBV7-2 and TRBJ2-1; 8 nucleotides agree with TRBD1. This receptor was taken from a human donor in good health. Some clones in this sample may be carry-over from other donors' samples. CDR3 in amino acids: CASSYNRGLWDEQFF. As DNA, the CDR3 is TGTGCCAGCAGCTACAACAGGGGGTTGTGGGATGAGCAGTTCTTC.